Each of the 30 T cell receptor beta chains below was sequenced from the same sample in a study of shared clonotypes between healthy human individuals. Only in-frame clones appear in the TCRdb table, and some are missing; sequencing was by immunoSEQ multiplex PCR. The table shows some 680,000 clones, with 55% to 85% occurring only once. Sequenced material: memory CD4+ T cells sorted from blood. The subset was: CD45RA-negative fraction. Every receptor here comes from a woman aged 30 to 39 in good health.

The rearrangement uses TRBV2 and TRBJ1-4; D is uncertain. Per germline, CDR1 SNHLY and CDR2 FYNNEI. Trimming pared 8 bases from V and 7 bases from J, leaving 14 bases between. The CDR3 consists of 13 residues. This CDR3 is CASEMGAGEKLFF. The CDR3 DNA is TGTGCCAGCGAAATGGGAGCGGGTGAAAAACTGTTTTTT.

As to this clone: A clone one base away is much larger, so this may be a read error. The genes are TRBV5-4 and TRBJ2-2; 12 nucleotides line up with TRBD2. The length of the CDR3 is 16 residues. CDR1 is SGHNT and CDR2 is YYREEE in the germline V gene (reference sequence). The CDR3 is CASSVPSGRVTGEMFF. The CDR3 region has the DNA TGTGCCAGCAGCGTACCTAGCGGGAGGGTCACCGGGGAGATGTTTTTT.

The chain combines TRBV13 with TRBJ2-3, with TRBD2 matching over 9 bases. From germline, CDR1 is PRHDT and CDR2 FYEKMQ (reference sequence). The V segment lost 0 bases and the J segment 0 bases; nucleotides outside the gene matches: 4. The CDR3 sequence is 17 residues long. The DNA of the CDR3 is TGTGCCAGCAGCTTAGGGACTAGCGGAGGGAGCACAGATACGCAGTATTTT. Translated, it gives CASSLGTSGGSTDTQYF.

This clone occurred once. Given a much more abundant clone one base away, this may be a read error. Within the sample, other DNA sequences also encode this same CDR3. V is TRBV5-1 and J is TRBJ2-1; 7 bases line up with TRBD2. The CDR3 sequence is 15 residues long. Trimming removed 0 bases from V and 4 bases from J; junction bases left unmatched: 4. Germline values: CDR1 SGHRS, CDR2 YFSETQ. The CDR3 reads CASSLGSGAYNEQFF. CDR3 nucleotides: TGCGCCAGCAGCTTGGGCAGCGGGGCGTACAATGAGCAGTTCTTC.

The chain combines TRBV30 with TRBJ2-2; 7 positions agree with TRBD1. CDR3 length: 15 residues. V gave up 4 bases and J gave up 0 bases; unmatched junction bases: 5. CDR1 GTSNPN and CDR2 SVGIG come from the germline V gene (reference sequence). The CDR3, as DNA: TGTGCCTGGAACCGGGACAGTGCGAACACCGGGGAGCTGTTTTTT. Amino acid sequence: CAWNRDSANTGELFF. Full variable domain (outside the CDR3, taken from reference TRBV30 and TRBJ2-2): SQTIHQWPATLVQPVGSPLSLECTVEGTSNPNLYWYRQAAGRGLQLLFYSVGIGQISSEVPQNLSASRPQDRQFILSSKKLLLSDSGFYLCAWNRDSANTGELFFGEGSRLTVL.

The CDR3 is CASSQEYRGYEQYF. The DNA for the CDR3 is TGTGCCAGCAGTCAAGAGTACAGGGGCTACGAGCAGTACTTC. The chain uses TRBV7-8 and TRBJ2-7; 7 bases match TRBD1. CDR3 length equals 14 residues. V lost 6 bases to trimming and J lost 3 bases; unmatched junction nucleotides: 8. In germline, CDR1 is SGHVS, CDR2 FQNEAQ.

The chain recombines TRBV6-1 with TRBJ1-3, with unresolved D. With 1 base removed from V and 4 bases from J, the gap between germline ends came to 11 bases. Germline V gives CDR1 MNHNS, CDR2 SASEGT. The CDR3 contains 15 residues. CDR3 amino acids: CASSEDRYKGNTIYF. As DNA, the CDR3 is TGTGCCAGCAGTGAAGACAGATACAAGGGAAACACCATATATTTT.

V and J are TRBV5-6 and TRBJ1-2; 7 bases agree with TRBD1. CDR3 length equals 13 residues. CDR1 and CDR2 from the germline V gene are SGHDT and YYEEEE. Germline trimming cut 3 bases from V and 8 bases from J; bases unmatched to any gene: 7. CDR3 DNA sequence: TGTGCCAGCAGCTCTACAGGGGTGGAGGGCTACACCTTC. This codes for CASSSTGVEGYTF. The whole variable domain, filled in from reference TRBV5-6 and TRBJ1-2, reads DAGVTQSPTHLIKTRGQQVTLRCSPKSGHDTVSWYQQALGQGPQFIFQYYEEEERQRGNFPDRFSGHQFPNYSSELNVNALLLGDSALYLCASSSTGVEGYTFGSGTRLTVV.

This sequence joins TRBV11-1 and TRBJ2-5; 9 bases are a match to TRBD2. The DNA end favors TRBJ2-7, so the J call may be wrong. The germline V gene encodes CDR1 SGHAT and CDR2 FQDESV (reference sequence). The CDR3 totals 14 residues. The CDR3 region is CASSFSGGPYEQYF. The DNA of the CDR3 is TGTGCCAGCAGCTTTAGCGGGGGACCCTACGAGCAGTACTTC.

The chain employs TRBV28 and TRBJ1-5; D may be TRBD1 (5 bases). The CDR3 is 12 amino acids. The V end was cut by 9 bases, the J end by 1 base, with 7 bases between. Germline loops: CDR1 MDHEN, CDR2 SYDVKM. CDR3: CASWGSNQPQHF. In DNA form, the CDR3 reads TGTGCCAGTTGGGGGAGCAATCAGCCCCAGCATTTT. The whole variable domain, filled in from reference TRBV28 and TRBJ1-5, reads DVKVTQSSRYLVKRTGEKVFLECVQDMDHENMFWYRQDPGLGLRLIYFSYDVKMKEKGDIPEGYSVSREKKERFSLILESASTNQTSMYLCASWGSNQPQHFGDGTRLSIL.

This clone has only a few counts. V usage is TRBV19 and J usage is TRBJ2-2, with a weak D call TRBD1 (6 bases). In germline, CDR1 is LNHDA, CDR2 SQIVND (reference sequence). The germline V and J ends were trimmed by 6 bases and 4 bases, with 15 bases remaining between them. The CDR3 is 15 amino acids. In DNA form, the CDR3 reads TGTGCCAGTAGCCACCGGGACACTTTCACCGGGGAGCTGTTTTTT. Translation gives CASSHRDTFTGELFF.

Turning to this clone: A much larger clone differs by one base, so this may be a read error. The chain links TRBV27 to TRBJ2-3, with TRBD2 matching over 8 bases. CDR1 is MNHEY and CDR2 is SMNVEV in the germline V gene (reference sequence). The ends lost 5 bases at V and 0 bases at J; junction bases unmatched: 1. CDR3 size: 14 residues. As DNA, the CDR3 is TGTGCCAGCAGTGCTAGCGGGAGCACAGATACGCAGTATTTT. Amino acid sequence: CASSASGSTDTQYF.

This clone was counted at least ten times. Here the CDR3 reads CASSELQLYNEQFF. The CDR3 coding sequence is TGTGCCAGCAGTGAGTTGCAGCTTTACAATGAGCAGTTCTTC. The chain uses TRBV6-1 and TRBJ2-1; D remains ambiguous. The CDR3 loop spans 14 amino acids. Looked up from germline, CDR1 is MNHNS and CDR2 is SASEGT. The V end lost 3 bases, the J end lost 4 bases, and 10 bases lay between the germline ends.

In the case of this clone: This sample includes further DNA sequences coding for the same CDR3. V and J are TRBV2 and TRBJ1-4, with D hard to call. CDR3 size: 12 residues. V lost 6 bases and J lost 8, with 10 bases in between. Per the germline V gene, CDR1 is SNHLY and CDR2 is FYNNEI. The CDR3 sequence: CASRGDSEKLFF. The CDR3 nucleotides are TGTGCCAGCAGGGGAGACTCCGAAAAACTGTTTTTT.

The V call is TRBV30, the J call TRBJ1-1; no firm D call. The V end lost 4 bases, the J end lost 5 bases, and 17 bases lay between the germline ends. The CDR3 runs to 14 residues. In germline, CDR1 is GTSNPN, CDR2 SVGIG (reference sequence). The CDR3 bases are TGTGCCTGGAAAGTGGATGGGGTAAGGACTGAAGCTTTCTTT. Residues: CAWKVDGVRTEAFF.

V gene TRBV21-1 combines with J gene TRBJ2-5. TRBV21-1 is given as a pseudogene. This CDR3 is built from 16 residues. The CDR3 nucleotides read TGTGCCAGCAGCAAAAGGGGGGACCGAGCTCCAGAGACCCAGTACTTC. Its protein product is CASSKRGDRAPETQYF.

The genes are TRBV15 and TRBJ2-5; 8 bases are a match to TRBD2. The CDR3 extends over 16 amino acids. J lost 5 bases, V lost 0 bases, and 8 bases had no gene match. Germline V lookup: CDR1 LNHNV, CDR2 YYDKDF (reference sequence). CDR3 sequence (DNA): TGTGCCACCAGCAGAGATAGTGCGCGGGGGGACGAGACCCAGTACTTC. This encodes CATSRDSARGDETQYF.

This clone appeared a few times. The chain is built from TRBV5-4 and TRBJ2-1; D remains unclear. There are 13 residues in the CDR3. CDR1 is SGHNT and CDR2 is YYREEE in the germline V gene (reference sequence). V was trimmed by 5 bases and J by 7 bases, leaving 13 bases between them. This CDR3 is CASSRKAGNEQFF. In DNA, the CDR3 is TGTGCCAGCAGTCGTAAGGCCGGGAATGAGCAGTTCTTC.

The sample holds many counts of this clone. In the same sample, other DNA sequences code for this CDR3. The chain carries TRBV6-6 and TRBJ2-2, with a possible D match to TRBD1 (5 bases). From germline, CDR1 is MNHNY and CDR2 SVGAGI (reference sequence). CDR3 length: 15 amino acids. Trimming removed 2 bases from V and 5 bases from J, with 12 bases in between. The CDR3 is CASSYVGRGTGELFF. Written as DNA, the CDR3 is TGTGCCAGCAGTTACGTAGGAAGGGGAACCGGGGAGCTGTTTTTT.

The rearrangement uses TRBV4-1 and TRBJ2-7; TRBD2 agrees at 9 bases. CDR1 and CDR2 from the germline V gene are MGHRA and YSYEKL. The J segment lost 2 bases and the V segment lost 3 bases, leaving 5 bases of the junction unmatched. The length of the CDR3 is 15 residues. The CDR3 protein is CASSHRLADPYEQYF. CDR3 bases: TGCGCCAGCAGCCACAGACTAGCGGACCCCTACGAGCAGTACTTC.

This clone was found a few times. V is TRBV2 and J is TRBJ1-2; a weak D match, TRBD1 (5 bases). CDR3 length: 11 amino acids. Trimming removed 5 bases at V and 5 bases at J, with 6 bases between. Germline-derived CDR1 and CDR2 are SNHLY and FYNNEI. CDR3 bases: TGTGCCAGCAGTAGACAGTATGGCTACACCTTC. It is translated as CASSRQYGYTF.

The gene calls are TRBV30 and TRBJ2-3; 7 nucleotides agree with TRBD1. This CDR3 spans 14 amino acids. The germline V gene has CDR1 GTSNPN and CDR2 SVGIG (reference sequence). V lost 3 bases, J lost 2 bases, and 5 bases stayed unmatched. The CDR3 sequence is CAWSDRVYTDTQYF. Here the CDR3 DNA reads TGTGCCTGGAGCGACAGGGTATACACAGATACGCAGTATTTT.

V and J are TRBV2 and TRBJ2-3; 8 bases match TRBD1. This CDR3 contains 15 residues. Germline values: CDR1 SNHLY, CDR2 FYNNEI. V lost 8 bases, J lost 5 bases, and 12 bases stayed unmatched. This CDR3 reads CASRFGTGEGDTQYF. The CDR3 region has the DNA TGTGCCAGCCGGTTCGGGACAGGCGAGGGAGATACGCAGTATTTT.

The chain uses TRBV6-1 and TRBJ2-7; maybe TRBD2 (5 bases). With 4 bases removed from V and 6 bases from J, the gap between germline ends came to 16 bases. The CDR3 contains 14 residues. From germline, CDR1 is MNHNS and CDR2 SASEGT. CDR3 sequence: CASSGADGMGEQYF. CDR3 coding DNA: TGTGCCAGCAGTGGGGCGGACGGGATGGGCGAGCAGTACTTC.

The chain links TRBV5-1 to TRBJ1-4; 7 positions agree with TRBD1. V lost 4 bases, J lost 6 bases, and 3 bases stayed unmatched. CDR1 and CDR2 (germline): SGHRS, YFSETQ. The CDR3 runs 13 residues. The CDR3 DNA follows: TGCGCCAGCAGCAGGGACAGTGATGAAAAACTGTTTTTT. Its protein product is CASSRDSDEKLFF.

The V call is TRBV5-1, the J call TRBJ2-7; possibly TRBD1 for D (5 bases). Germline CDR1 reads SGHRS; CDR2 reads YFSETQ. The CDR3 is 13 amino acids. The V and J ends lost 5 bases and 3 bases respectively, with 12 bases between them. In DNA, the CDR3 is TGCGCCAGCAGTGACGACAGACTCTACGAGCAGTACTTC. Protein product: CASSDDRLYEQYF. Full variable domain (remainder filled in from reference TRBV5-1 and TRBJ2-7): KAGVTQTPRYLIKTRGQQVTLSCSPISGHRSVSWYQQTPGQGLQFLFEYFSETQRNKGNFPGRFSGRQFSNSRSEMNVSTLELGDSALYLCASSDDRLYEQYFGPGTRLTVT.

The chain recombines TRBV27 with TRBJ1-1; possibly TRBD1 for D (5 bases). The CDR3 runs 15 residues. The V and J ends lost 8 bases and 5 bases respectively, with 21 bases between them. From germline, CDR1 is MNHEY and CDR2 SMNVEV (reference sequence). CDR3 region: CASRIGRDRSTEAFF. The CDR3 coding sequence is TGTGCCAGCCGGATAGGCCGGGACCGCTCGACTGAAGCTTTCTTT.

The chain employs TRBV6-1 and TRBJ2-6; 8 bases are a match to TRBD1. Germline CDR1 reads MNHNS; CDR2 reads SASEGT. The CDR3 loop spans 14 amino acids. J lost 4 bases, V lost 8 bases, and 4 bases had no gene match. The CDR3 region is CASRQGAGANVLTF. In DNA form, the CDR3 reads TGTGCCAGCCGGCAGGGGGCCGGGGCCAACGTCCTGACTTTC.

The rearrangement uses TRBV7-2 and TRBJ1-3; a possible D gene is TRBD1 (5 bases). The CDR3 sequence is 14 residues long. Germline V gene sequence: CDR1 SGHTA, CDR2 FQGNSA. V was clipped by 4 bases and J by 7 bases, with 14 bases between them. The CDR3 nucleotides are TGTGCCAGCAGCTCACAGGCCTATGGGAACACCATATATTTT. Protein sequence: CASSSQAYGNTIYF. Drawing the rest from reference TRBV7-2 and TRBJ1-3, the complete variable domain is GAGVSQSPSNKVTEKGKDVELRCDPISGHTALYWYRQSLGQGLEFLIYFQGNSAPDKSGLPSDRFSAERTGGSVSTLTIQRTQQEDSAVYLCASSSQAYGNTIYFGEGSWLTVV.

In its sample, this clone was seen a few times. The gene calls are TRBV18 and TRBJ1-2, with TRBD1 identical over 7 bases. CDR1 is KGHSH, CDR2 LQKENI, per germline. There are 13 residues in the CDR3. Germline trimming cut 4 bases from V and 4 bases from J; bases unmatched to any gene: 3. The CDR3 sequence: CASSLGQAYGYTF. In DNA, the CDR3 is TGTGCCAGCTCACTTGGACAGGCCTATGGCTACACCTTC. Full variable domain (missing parts from reference TRBV18 and TRBJ1-2): NAGVMQNPRHLVRRRGQEARLRCSPMKGHSHVYWYRQLPEEGLKFMVYLQKENIIDESGMPKERFSAEFPKEGPSILRIQQVVRGDSAAYFCASSLGQAYGYTFGSGTRLTVV.